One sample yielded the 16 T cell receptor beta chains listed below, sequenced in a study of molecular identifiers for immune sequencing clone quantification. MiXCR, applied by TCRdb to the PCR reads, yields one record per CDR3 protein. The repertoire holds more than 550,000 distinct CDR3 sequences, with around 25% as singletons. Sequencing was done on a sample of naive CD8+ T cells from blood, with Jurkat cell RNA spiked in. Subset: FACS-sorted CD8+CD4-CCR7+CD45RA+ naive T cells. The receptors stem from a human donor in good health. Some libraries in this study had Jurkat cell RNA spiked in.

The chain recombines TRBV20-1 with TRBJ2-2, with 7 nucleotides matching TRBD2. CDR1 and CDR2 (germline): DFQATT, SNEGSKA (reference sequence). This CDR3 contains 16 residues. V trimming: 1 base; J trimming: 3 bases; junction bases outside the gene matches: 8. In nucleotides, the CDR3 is TGCAGTGCTAGAGCTTTCGGACTAGGGGACACCGGGGAGCTGTTTTTT. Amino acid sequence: CSARAFGLGDTGELFF.

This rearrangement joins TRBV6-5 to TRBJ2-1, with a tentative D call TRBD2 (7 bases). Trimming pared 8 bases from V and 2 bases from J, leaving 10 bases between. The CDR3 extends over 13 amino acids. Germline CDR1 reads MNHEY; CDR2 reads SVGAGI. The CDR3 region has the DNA TGTGCCAGCGGGAGGGACACCTACAATGAGCAGTTCTTC. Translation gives CASGRDTYNEQFF.

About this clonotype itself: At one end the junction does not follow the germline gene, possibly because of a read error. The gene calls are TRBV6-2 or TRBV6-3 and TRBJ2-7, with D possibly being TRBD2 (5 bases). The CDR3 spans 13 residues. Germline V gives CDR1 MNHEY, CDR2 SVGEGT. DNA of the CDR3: TGTGCCGGCAGTTACTCCGCGGGCTACGAGCAGTACTTC. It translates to CAGSYSAGYEQYF.

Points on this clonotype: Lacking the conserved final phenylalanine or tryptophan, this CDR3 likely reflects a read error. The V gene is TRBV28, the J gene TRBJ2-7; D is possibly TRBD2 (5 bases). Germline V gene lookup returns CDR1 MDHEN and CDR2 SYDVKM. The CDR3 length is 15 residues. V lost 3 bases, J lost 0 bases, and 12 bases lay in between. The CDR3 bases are TGTGCCAGCAGTTTTGCTAGTGGGAGCTCCTACGAGCAGTACTCC. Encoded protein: CASSFASGSSYEQYS.

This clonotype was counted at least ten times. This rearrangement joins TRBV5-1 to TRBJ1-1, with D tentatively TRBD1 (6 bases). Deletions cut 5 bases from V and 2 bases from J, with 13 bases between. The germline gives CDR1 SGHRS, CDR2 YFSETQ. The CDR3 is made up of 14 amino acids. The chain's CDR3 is CASRHGTLNTEAFF. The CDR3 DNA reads TGCGCCAGCAGACACGGGACACTAAACACTGAAGCTTTCTTT.

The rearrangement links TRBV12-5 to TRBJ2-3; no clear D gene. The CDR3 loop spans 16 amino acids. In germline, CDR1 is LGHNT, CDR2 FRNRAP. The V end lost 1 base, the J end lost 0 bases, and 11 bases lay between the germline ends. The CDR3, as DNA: TGTGCTAGTGGTTTGGCTGGCAGGTCGAGCACAGATACGCAGTATTTT. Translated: CASGLAGRSSTDTQYF.

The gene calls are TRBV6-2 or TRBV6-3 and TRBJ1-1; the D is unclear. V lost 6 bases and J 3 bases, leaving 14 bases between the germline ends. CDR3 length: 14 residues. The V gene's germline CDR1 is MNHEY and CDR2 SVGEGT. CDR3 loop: CASSPLRGDTEAFF. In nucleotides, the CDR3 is TGTGCCAGCAGCCCCCTACGAGGTGACACTGAAGCTTTCTTT.

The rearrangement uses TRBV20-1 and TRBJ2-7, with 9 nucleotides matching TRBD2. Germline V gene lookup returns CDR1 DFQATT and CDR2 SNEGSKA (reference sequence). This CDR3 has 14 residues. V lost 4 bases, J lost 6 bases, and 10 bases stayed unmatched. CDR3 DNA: TGCAGTGCTAAGGGGGTAGCGGGAGTGGGCGAGCAGTACTTC. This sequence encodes CSAKGVAGVGEQYF.

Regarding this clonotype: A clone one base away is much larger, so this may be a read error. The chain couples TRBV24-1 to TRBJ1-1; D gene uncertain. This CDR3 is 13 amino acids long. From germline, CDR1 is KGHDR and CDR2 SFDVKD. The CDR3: CAASDGRGTEAFF. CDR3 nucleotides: TGTGCCGCCAGTGATGGGAGAGGCACTGAAGCTTTCTTT.

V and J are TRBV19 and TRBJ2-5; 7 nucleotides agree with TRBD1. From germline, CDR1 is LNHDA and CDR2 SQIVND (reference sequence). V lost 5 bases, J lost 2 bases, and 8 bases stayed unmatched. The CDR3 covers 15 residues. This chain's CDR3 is CASSSQGSLQETQYF. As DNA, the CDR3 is TGTGCCAGTAGTTCACAGGGGTCGCTTCAAGAGACCCAGTACTTC.

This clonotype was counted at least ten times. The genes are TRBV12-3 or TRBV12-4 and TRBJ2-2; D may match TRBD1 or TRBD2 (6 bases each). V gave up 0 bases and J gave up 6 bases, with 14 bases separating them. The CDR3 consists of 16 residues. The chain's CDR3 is CASSLAGGSEAGELFF. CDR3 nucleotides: TGTGCCAGCAGTTTAGCGGGGGGCAGCGAGGCCGGGGAGCTGTTTTTT.

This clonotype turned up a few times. The CDR3 region is CASSDSLSRDQPQHF. CDR3 sequence (DNA): TGTGCCAGCAGCGACAGTCTCTCCCGGGATCAGCCCCAGCATTTT. This chain connects TRBV13 to TRBJ1-5, with D possibly matching TRBD1 (5 bases). CDR1 is PRHDT, CDR2 FYEKMQ, per germline (reference sequence). The CDR3 is 15 residues long. The ends were cut back, 5 bases at V and 5 bases at J, with 16 bases in the middle.

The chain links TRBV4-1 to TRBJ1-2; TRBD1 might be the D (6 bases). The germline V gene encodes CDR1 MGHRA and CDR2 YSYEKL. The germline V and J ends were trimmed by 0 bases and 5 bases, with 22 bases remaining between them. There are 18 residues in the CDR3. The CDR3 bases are TGCGCCAGCAGCCAAGATATTTTGGTGATAACAGGGCTATATGGCTACACCTTC. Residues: CASSQDILVITGLYGYTF.

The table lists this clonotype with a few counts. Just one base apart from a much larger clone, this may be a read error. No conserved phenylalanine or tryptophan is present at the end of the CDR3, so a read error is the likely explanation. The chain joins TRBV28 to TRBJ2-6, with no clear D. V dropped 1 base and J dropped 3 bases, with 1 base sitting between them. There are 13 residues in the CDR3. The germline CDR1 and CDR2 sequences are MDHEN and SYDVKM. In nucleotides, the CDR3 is TGTGCCAGCAGTTTATATGGGGCCAACGTCCTGACTGTC. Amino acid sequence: CASSLYGANVLTV.

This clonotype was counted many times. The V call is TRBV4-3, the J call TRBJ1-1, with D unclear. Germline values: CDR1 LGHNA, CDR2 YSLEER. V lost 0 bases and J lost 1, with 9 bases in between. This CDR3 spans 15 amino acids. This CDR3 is CASSQDGGENTEAFF. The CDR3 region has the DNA TGCGCCAGCAGCCAAGACGGCGGAGAGAACACTGAAGCTTTCTTT.

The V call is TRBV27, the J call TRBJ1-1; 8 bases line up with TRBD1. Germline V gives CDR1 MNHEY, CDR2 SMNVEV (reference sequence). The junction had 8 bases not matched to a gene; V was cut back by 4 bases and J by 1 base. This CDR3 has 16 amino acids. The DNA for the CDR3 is TGTGCCAGCAGTTCCCCTCGGCAGGGGGCGAACACTGAAGCTTTCTTT. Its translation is CASSSPRQGANTEAFF.